One sample yielded the 14 T cell receptor beta chains listed below, sequenced in a study. From the RT-PCR reads, TCRdb called clonotypes with MiXCR, one entry per CDR3 protein. The table includes hundreds of thousands of distinct CDR3 sequences, around 14% detected once. Sequenced sample: memory CD4+ T cells from blood. The receptors come from a female donor in good health, serving as a healthy control.

Only one count was recorded for this clonotype. The chain has TRBV18 and TRBJ1-2, with 7 bases aligning to TRBD1. Germline-derived CDR1 and CDR2 are KGHSH and LQKENI. After removal of 4 bases from V and 5 bases from J, the junction contained 7 bases not matched to a gene. CDR3 length: 14 amino acids. CDR3 DNA sequence: TGTGCCAGCTCACAGGGACAGTACGAATATGGCTACACCTTC. Its translation is CASSQGQYEYGYTF.

This clonotype has ten or more counts. The rearrangement uses TRBV29-1 and TRBJ1-5, with D possibly matching TRBD1 (5 bases). CDR3 size: 13 residues. V lost 6 bases to trimming and J lost 6 bases, with 15 bases between them. Germline lookup yields CDR1 SQVTM and CDR2 ANQGSEA. CDR3 loop: CSVLLPGGQPQHF. The CDR3 coding sequence is TGCAGCGTCCTACTCCCCGGGGGTCAGCCCCAGCATTTT.

There are a few counts of this clonotype. The chain couples TRBV27 to TRBJ1-2; TRBD1 aligns across 7 bases. This CDR3 is built from 15 residues. V lost 6 bases to trimming and J lost 1 base; unmatched junction nucleotides: 8. The V gene's germline CDR1 is MNHEY and CDR2 SMNVEV (reference sequence). For the CDR3, the DNA is TGTGCCAGCAGCTTCTCCGACAGGGATAACTATGGCTACACCTTC. It specifies CASSFSDRDNYGYTF.

This clonotype came up a few times. The chain combines TRBV20-1 with TRBJ1-5; a possible D gene is TRBD1 (6 bases). V was cut by 3 bases and J by 1 base, with 10 bases left in between. The CDR3 is made up of 14 amino acids. Germline loops: CDR1 DFQATT, CDR2 SNEGSKA (reference sequence). Written as DNA, the CDR3 is TGCAGTGCTAGTACGGGGGGCAGCAATCAGCCCCAGCATTTT. As protein: CSASTGGSNQPQHF.

CDR3 sequence reads: CATRMTGKSGELFF. DNA for the CDR3: TGCGCCACCAGAATGACAGGGAAGTCCGGGGAGCTGTTTTTT. The chain combines TRBV4-1 with TRBJ2-2, with 7 positions matching TRBD1. The trim removed 10 bases at V and 6 bases at J, leaving 11 bases unmatched. CDR1 is MGHRA and CDR2 is YSYEKL in the germline V gene. The length of the CDR3 is 14 residues.

This clonotype was observed a handful of times. The chain is built from TRBV20-1 and TRBJ1-1; a possible D gene is TRBD1 (5 bases). The V and J ends lost 1 base and 0 bases respectively, with 15 bases between them. There are 16 residues in the CDR3. Germline V gene sequence: CDR1 DFQATT, CDR2 SNEGSKA (reference sequence). The CDR3 nucleotides read TGCAGTGCTAGAGCGCAGGGATCAGGCATGAACACTGAAGCTTTCTTT. Amino acid sequence: CSARAQGSGMNTEAFF.

This clonotype was counted many times. The CDR3 DNA is TGCGCCAGCAGCTTGGGCCCTACAGGGACCCTATACTTC. Its protein product is CASSLGPTGTLYF. This chain joins TRBV5-1 and TRBJ2-7; TRBD1 is a possible D gene (6 bases). V lost 0 bases and J 13 bases, leaving 17 bases between the germline ends. Germline V lookup: CDR1 SGHRS, CDR2 YFSETQ. The CDR3 contains 13 residues.

This chain connects TRBV5-5 to TRBJ1-6; possible D gene TRBD1, 5 bases. With 2 bases removed from V and 7 bases from J, the gap between germline ends came to 22 bases. The CDR3 runs 18 residues. The germline V gene encodes CDR1 SGHKS and CDR2 YYEKEE (reference sequence). The CDR3 is CASSFAIGSLWGNSPLHF. For the CDR3, the DNA is TGTGCCAGCAGCTTTGCAATTGGGTCCCTCTGGGGGAATTCACCCCTCCACTTT. Variable domain in full (rest from reference TRBV5-5 and TRBJ1-6): DAGVTQSPTHLIKTRGQQVTLRCSPISGHKSVSWYQQVLGQGPQFIFQYYEKEERGRGNFPDRFSARQFPNYSSELNVNALLLGDSALYLCASSFAIGSLWGNSPLHFGNGTRLTVT.

V gene TRBV6-1 combines with J gene TRBJ2-7; D is possibly TRBD2 (6 bases). CDR3 length: 15 amino acids. Germline V lookup: CDR1 MNHNS, CDR2 SASEGT. V was trimmed by 6 bases and J by 1 base, leaving 16 bases between them. The DNA of the CDR3 is TGTGCCAGCAGAGCCACGGGACTTGCATCCTACGAGCAGTACTTC. Protein sequence: CASRATGLASYEQYF.

The chain uses TRBV7-2 and TRBJ2-7, with 10 bases fitting TRBD1. The V gene's germline CDR1 is SGHTA and CDR2 FQGNSA. The CDR3 contains 15 residues. V dropped 4 bases and J dropped 7; count of bases not matched to a gene: 10. CDR3 nucleotides: TGTGCCAGCAGCTCAGAGGGGACAGGGGTAAGGGAGCAGTACTTC. It yields the protein CASSSEGTGVREQYF.

The genes are TRBV7-7 and TRBJ2-1, with D perhaps given as TRBD1 or TRBD2 (5 bases each). The DNA matches TRBJ2-7 better at its end, which makes the J call doubtful. Germline values: CDR1 SSHAT, CDR2 FNYEAQ (reference sequence). This CDR3 has 15 amino acids. The CDR3 DNA reads as TGTGCCAGCAGCTTAGGTCCTTCGGGGCCAAATGAGCAGTACTTC. The encoded protein is CASSLGPSGPNEQYF.

This clonotype was recorded a few times. The rearrangement links TRBV28 to TRBJ1-5, with D possibly being TRBD1 (5 bases). V was shortened by 4 bases and J by 6 bases, with 13 bases between the two germline ends. Germline V gene sequence: CDR1 MDHEN, CDR2 SYDVKM. The CDR3 consists of 14 residues. This chain's CDR3 is CASSSIDGTQPQHF. In nucleotides, the CDR3 is TGTGCCAGCAGTTCAATTGACGGGACTCAGCCCCAGCATTTT. The whole variable domain, remainder taken from reference TRBV28 and TRBJ1-5, is DVKVTQSSRYLVKRTGEKVFLECVQDMDHENMFWYRQDPGLGLRLIYFSYDVKMKEKGDIPEGYSVSREKKERFSLILESASTNQTSMYLCASSSIDGTQPQHFGDGTRLSIL.

This clonotype has a count of ten or more. The gene calls are TRBV9 and TRBJ2-1; D is unclear. V was shortened by 0 bases and J by 8 bases, with 12 bases between the two germline ends. This CDR3 contains 14 residues. Germline V gives CDR1 SGDLS, CDR2 YYNGEE. CDR3 residues: CASSVAPWSYEQFF. In nucleotides, the CDR3 is TGTGCCAGCAGCGTAGCCCCCTGGAGCTATGAGCAGTTCTTC.

J is TRBJ2-3 and V is TRBV20-1; possibly TRBD1 or TRBD2 for D (6 bases each). The CDR3 runs to 15 residues. Germline CDR1 is DFQATT and CDR2 is SNEGSKA (reference sequence). V lost 4 bases and J lost 5, with 19 bases in between. CDR3 sequence (DNA): TGCAGTGCTACTCCGGTAGCGGAGGGGGGAGATACGCAGTATTTT. Amino acid sequence: CSATPVAEGGDTQYF.